These 20 T cell receptor beta chains share one sample of origin, sequenced in a study of T cell clones after liver transplantation. TCRdb's table, derived via immunoSEQ multiplex PCR, lists solely in-frame clones and lacks some. The sample includes fewer than 65,000 clones, roughly 90% seen only once; the top ten take around an eighth. The sample here was CD8+ T cells from blood, taken 12 months after liver transplant. The receptors were sampled from a human patient who received a liver transplant. Some T cells may possibly be graft donor cells.

V and J are TRBV27 and TRBJ2-7; D is possibly TRBD2 (5 bases). The CDR3 is 12 residues long. Germline lookup yields CDR1 MNHEY and CDR2 SMNVEV (reference sequence). V gave up 0 bases and J gave up 6 bases, with 6 bases separating them. The CDR3 region is CASSLSGSEQYF. CDR3 nucleotides: TGTGCCAGCAGTTTATCTGGGAGCGAGCAGTACTTC.

This clone was seen more than once but under ten times. This chain links TRBV5-4 with TRBJ2-5, with D perhaps TRBD2 (6 bases). The V and J ends lost 0 bases and 2 bases respectively, with 14 bases between them. Germline CDR1 is SGHNT and CDR2 is YYREEE (reference sequence). The CDR3 is 16 amino acids. CDR3 in DNA: TGTGCCAGCAGCTTGGTAGCGGCCGTAGGACAAGAGACCCAGTACTTC. Translating gives CASSLVAAVGQETQYF.

J is TRBJ2-7 and V is TRBV9, with 13 bases aligning to TRBD2. With 4 bases clipped from V and 3 bases from J, the junction kept 10 bases outside the gene matches. This CDR3 has 17 amino acids. Germline V lookup: CDR1 SGDLS, CDR2 YYNGEE. CDR3 nucleotides: TGTGCCAGCAGCCCTCGGACTAGCGGGAGCACCCTCTACGAGCAGTACTTC. Encoded protein: CASSPRTSGSTLYEQYF.

This rearrangement joins TRBV27 to TRBJ2-7, with TRBD1 matching 10 bases. CDR1 and CDR2 (germline): MNHEY, SMNVEV (reference sequence). The CDR3 loop spans 14 amino acids. Germline trimming cut 6 bases from V and 4 bases from J; bases unmatched to any gene: 6. CDR3 loop: CASSPGGQGYEQYF. The CDR3 DNA reads as TGTGCCAGCAGCCCCGGGGGACAGGGGTACGAGCAGTACTTC.

The CDR3 loop is CAWSETMNTEAFF. CDR3 DNA sequence: TGTGCCTGGAGTGAGACGATGAACACTGAAGCTTTCTTT. This sequence joins TRBV30 and TRBJ1-1; D is undetermined. Per the germline V gene, CDR1 is GTSNPN and CDR2 is SVGIG (reference sequence). Trimming shortened V by 1 base and J by 0 bases, and 6 bases separated the two germline ends. This CDR3 has 13 residues. The full variable domain, its missing parts supplied by reference TRBV30 and TRBJ1-1, is SQTIHQWPATLVQPVGSPLSLECTVEGTSNPNLYWYRQAAGRGLQLLFYSVGIGQISSEVPQNLSASRPQDRQFILSSKKLLLSDSGFYLCAWSETMNTEAFFGQGTRLTVV.

The genes are TRBV5-5 and TRBJ1-2, with D hard to call. CDR3 length equals 14 residues. The germline V gene encodes CDR1 SGHKS and CDR2 YYEKEE (reference sequence). Between the trimmed V and J ends, which lost 1 base and 2 bases, there was a span of 9 bases. The CDR3 sequence: CASSLQEGNYGYTF. The CDR3 DNA reads TGTGCCAGCAGCTTGCAGGAAGGGAACTATGGCTACACCTTC.

This clone is a singleton in its sample. In the same sample, other DNA sequences code for this CDR3. This chain links TRBV9 with TRBJ1-2; D ambiguous. Trimming pared 0 bases from V and 4 bases from J, leaving 4 bases between. Per germline, CDR1 SGDLS and CDR2 YYNGEE. CDR3 length: 12 residues. The CDR3, as DNA: TGTGCCAGCAGCGTAGGGGGCTATGGCTACACCTTC. As protein: CASSVGGYGYTF.

This rearrangement joins TRBV29-1 to TRBJ1-2, with D unclear. Trimming cost V 4 bases and J 4 bases, with 19 bases left between them. The CDR3 runs 15 residues. Germline lookup yields CDR1 SQVTM and CDR2 ANQGSEA. The DNA of the CDR3 is TGCAGCGTTGTAGGGTGGACGGACTCTACCTATGGCTACACCTTC. It translates to CSVVGWTDSTYGYTF.

This sequence joins TRBV27 and TRBJ1-4; possible D gene TRBD1, 5 bases. There are 16 residues in the CDR3. Germline V gene sequence: CDR1 MNHEY, CDR2 SMNVEV (reference sequence). Trimming stripped 0 bases from V and 8 bases from J, with 16 bases between. The CDR3: CASSLSGGGFGEKLFF. CDR3 coding DNA: TGTGCCAGCAGTTTATCCGGGGGAGGGTTTGGCGAAAAACTGTTTTTT.

The chain is built from TRBV5-1 and TRBJ1-1; 8 bases map to TRBD1. Trimming at V came to 2 bases and at J to 3 bases, leaving 6 bases not matched to a gene. The V gene's germline CDR1 is SGHRS and CDR2 YFSETQ. This CDR3 is 15 amino acids long. The CDR3 here is CASSFTGGGDTEAFF. The DNA for the CDR3 is TGCGCCAGCAGCTTCACAGGGGGTGGAGACACTGAAGCTTTCTTT.

A note on this clone: The junction departs from the called germline gene at one end, perhaps through a read error. The chain recombines TRBV6-5 with TRBJ2-7; tentative D call: TRBD2 (5 bases). The CDR3 totals 11 residues. CDR1 and CDR2 from the germline V gene are MNHEY and SVGAGI. CDR3 bases: TGTGCCAGCAGCTCCGGACTGGCTATTACCTTC. As protein: CASSSGLAITF.

The rearrangement joins TRBV28 to TRBJ2-2, with D hard to call. V was pared by 3 bases and J by 0 bases, with 11 bases between. This CDR3 contains 16 residues. Germline V gene data show CDR1 as MDHEN and CDR2 as SYDVKM. The CDR3 DNA is TGTGCCAGCAGTTTGGCAATTTTTACGAACACCGGGGAGCTGTTTTTT. It yields the protein CASSLAIFTNTGELFF. The full variable domain, with the rest looked up from reference TRBV28 and TRBJ2-2, is DVKVTQSSRYLVKRTGEKVFLECVQDMDHENMFWYRQDPGLGLRLIYFSYDVKMKEKGDIPEGYSVSREKKERFSLILESASTNQTSMYLCASSLAIFTNTGELFFGEGSRLTVL.

This chain connects TRBV27 to TRBJ2-7; 12 positions match TRBD2. J was trimmed by 2 bases and V by 7 bases; bases with no gene match: 6. The CDR3 has 15 amino acids. Germline V gene lookup returns CDR1 MNHEY and CDR2 SMNVEV (reference sequence). CDR3 in DNA: TGTGCCAGCATCCTACTAGCGGGAGGAACCTACGAGCAGTACTTC. Translating it yields CASILLAGGTYEQYF.

The chain carries TRBV7-2 and TRBJ2-3, with TRBD2 matching 8 bases. The CDR3 runs to 16 residues. In germline, CDR1 is SGHTA, CDR2 FQGNSA. Unmatched junction bases numbered 6, after V lost 1 base and J lost 3 bases. The CDR3 nucleotides are TGTGCCAGCAGCTTAGGAGCTAGCGGGCTGACAGATACGCAGTATTTT. Translation: CASSLGASGLTDTQYF. The complete variable domain, with remaining parts taken from reference TRBV7-2 and TRBJ2-3, reads GAGVSQSPSNKVTEKGKDVELRCDPISGHTALYWYRQSLGQGLEFLIYFQGNSAPDKSGLPSDRFSAERTGGSVSTLTIQRTQQEDSAVYLCASSLGASGLTDTQYFGPGTRLTVL.

The chain uses TRBV10-2 and TRBJ2-3, with a weak D call TRBD2 (5 bases). The V and J ends lost 4 bases and 1 base respectively, with 9 bases between them. CDR3 length: 14 residues. Germline V gives CDR1 WSHSY, CDR2 SAAADI. CDR3 nucleotides: TGCGCCAGCAGTGTGGGTAGCGGCACAGATACGCAGTATTTT. Translated: CASSVGSGTDTQYF.

This clone was seen only once. The chain has TRBV6-4 and TRBJ2-7; the D call may be TRBD1 or TRBD2 (5 bases each). Germline V gene lookup returns CDR1 MRHNA and CDR2 SNTAGT. V shed 9 bases and J shed 7 bases, with 16 bases lying between them. This CDR3 contains 12 residues. The CDR3 bases are TGTGCCAGGTTCGCTCCCGAGGGGGAGCAGTACTTC. It translates to CARFAPEGEQYF.

The J gene is TRBJ2-3, the V gene TRBV13; D is ambiguous. V was trimmed by 3 bases and J by 0 bases, leaving 10 bases between them. Germline CDR1 PRHDT, CDR2 FYEKMQ (reference sequence). This CDR3 is 15 amino acids long. CDR3 residues: CASSFKERSTDTQYF. In DNA, the CDR3 is TGTGCCAGCAGCTTCAAGGAGAGAAGCACAGATACGCAGTATTTT.

The chain recombines TRBV29-1 with TRBJ1-2, with D possibly being TRBD1 (5 bases). CDR1 and CDR2 (germline): SQVTM, ANQGSEA. The CDR3 consists of 14 residues. Trimming removed 3 bases at V and 3 bases at J, with 14 bases between. DNA for the CDR3: TGCAGCGTTGAGGGGGGTGCCAGGGACTATGGCTACACCTTC. Protein product: CSVEGGARDYGYTF.

V gene TRBV18 combines with J gene TRBJ2-7; D gene ambiguous. The CDR3 is 11 residues long. Trimming took 4 bases from V and 3 from J, leaving 4 bases between them. Germline CDR1 and CDR2: KGHSH and LQKENI. CDR3 in amino acids: CASSLDYEQYF. The DNA for the CDR3 is TGTGCCAGCTCACTGGACTACGAGCAGTACTTC.

The chain employs TRBV19 and TRBJ2-2, with 11 bases lining up with TRBD2. This CDR3 comprises 17 residues. The V segment lost 5 bases and the J segment 3 bases; nucleotides outside the gene matches: 8. CDR1 and CDR2 from the germline V gene are LNHDA and SQIVND (reference sequence). The CDR3 protein is CASSELAGVVDTGELFF. CDR3 in DNA: TGTGCCAGTAGTGAACTAGCGGGAGTGGTGGACACCGGGGAGCTGTTTTTT.